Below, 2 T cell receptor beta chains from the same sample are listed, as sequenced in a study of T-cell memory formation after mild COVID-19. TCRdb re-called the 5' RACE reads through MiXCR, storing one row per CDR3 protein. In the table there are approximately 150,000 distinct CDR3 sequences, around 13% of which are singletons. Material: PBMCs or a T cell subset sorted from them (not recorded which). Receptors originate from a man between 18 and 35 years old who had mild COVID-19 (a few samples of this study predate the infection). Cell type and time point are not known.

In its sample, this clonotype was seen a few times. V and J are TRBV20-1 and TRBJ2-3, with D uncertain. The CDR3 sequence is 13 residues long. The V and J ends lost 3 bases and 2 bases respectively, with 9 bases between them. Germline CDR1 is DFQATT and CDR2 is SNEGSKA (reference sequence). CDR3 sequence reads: CSARRRATDTQYF. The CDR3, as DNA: TGCAGTGCTAGGCGTCGAGCCACAGATACGCAGTATTTT.

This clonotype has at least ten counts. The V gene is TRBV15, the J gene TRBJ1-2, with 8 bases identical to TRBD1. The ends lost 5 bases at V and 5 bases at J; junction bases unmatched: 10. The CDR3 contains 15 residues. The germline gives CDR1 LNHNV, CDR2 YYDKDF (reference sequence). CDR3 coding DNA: TGTGCCACCAGCGGTTTCGACAGGGGAGATTATGGCTACACCTTC. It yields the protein CATSGFDRGDYGYTF.